Here is one T cell receptor (beta chain) with its context. The unsorted PBMC replicate PCRs were performed with about 290 ng DNA, 30,000 to 35,000 T cell genomes. The authors sequenced unsorted PBMC DNA on ten immunoSEQ deep assay plates. Original processing methods: Filtering was not the same, since immunoSEQ gave junction-only sequences without quality scores. Measured with immunoSEQ multiplex PCR; TCRdb has only the in-frame clones, and not every one. The D gene and trimming were derived from the DNA, and the V and J assignments and clone size from that table. The profile shows about 480,000 clones, 79% of them singletons. These data originate in a study of shared clonotypes between healthy human individuals. Among the donors, all were Caucasian adults who lived in Nashville, Tennessee. This CDR3 spans 19 amino acids. Germline CDR1 and CDR2: LNHNV and YYDKDF (reference sequence). V was trimmed by 0 bases and J by 0 bases, leaving 18 bases between them.

The sample taken for sequencing was PBMCs. The receptor comes from a woman aged 35 to 49 in good health. Some clones in this sample may be carry-over from other donors' samples. V is TRBV15 and J is TRBJ1-3, with D possibly matching TRBD1 (6 bases). The CDR3 is CATSRDLRTDSFSGNTIYF. CDR3 bases: TGTGCCACCAGCAGAGATCTCAGGACAGACTCCTTCTCTGGAAACACCATATATTTT. Filled out from reference TRBV15 and TRBJ1-3, the complete variable domain reads DAMVIQNPRYQVTQFGKPVTLSCSQTLNHNVMYWYQQKSSQAPKLLFHYYDKDFNNEADTPDNFQSRRPNTSFCFLDIRSPGLGDTAMYLCATSRDLRTDSFSGNTIYFGEGSWLTVV.